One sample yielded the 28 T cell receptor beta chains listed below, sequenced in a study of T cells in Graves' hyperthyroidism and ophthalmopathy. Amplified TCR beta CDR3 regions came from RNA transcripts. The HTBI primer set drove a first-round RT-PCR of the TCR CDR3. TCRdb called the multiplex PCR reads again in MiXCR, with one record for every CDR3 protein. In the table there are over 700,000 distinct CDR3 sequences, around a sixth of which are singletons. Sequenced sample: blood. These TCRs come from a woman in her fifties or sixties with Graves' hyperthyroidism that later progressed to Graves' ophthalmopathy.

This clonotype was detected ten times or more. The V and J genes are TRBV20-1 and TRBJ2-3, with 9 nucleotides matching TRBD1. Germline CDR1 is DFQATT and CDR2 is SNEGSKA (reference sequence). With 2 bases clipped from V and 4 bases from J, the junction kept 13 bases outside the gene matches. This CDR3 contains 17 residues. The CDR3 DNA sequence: TGCAGTGCTAGACCCGGCGTCCTCACAGGGGGCGCAGATACGCAGTATTTT. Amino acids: CSARPGVLTGGADTQYF.

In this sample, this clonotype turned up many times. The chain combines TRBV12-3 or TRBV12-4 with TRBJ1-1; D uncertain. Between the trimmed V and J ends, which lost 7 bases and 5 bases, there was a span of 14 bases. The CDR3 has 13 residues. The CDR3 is CASTPHGITEAFF. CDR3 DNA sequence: TGTGCCAGCACTCCCCACGGAATAACTGAAGCTTTCTTT.

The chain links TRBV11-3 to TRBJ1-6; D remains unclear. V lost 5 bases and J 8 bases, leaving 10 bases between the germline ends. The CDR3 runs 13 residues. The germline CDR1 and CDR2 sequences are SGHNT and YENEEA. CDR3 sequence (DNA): TGTGCCAGCAGCAATTATCCCGATTCACCCCTCCACTTT. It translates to CASSNYPDSPLHF.

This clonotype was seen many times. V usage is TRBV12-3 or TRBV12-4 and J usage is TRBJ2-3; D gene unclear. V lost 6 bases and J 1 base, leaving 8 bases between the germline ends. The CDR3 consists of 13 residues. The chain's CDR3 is CASRGFGTDTQYF. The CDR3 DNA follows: TGTGCCAGCAGAGGCTTCGGCACAGATACGCAGTATTTT.

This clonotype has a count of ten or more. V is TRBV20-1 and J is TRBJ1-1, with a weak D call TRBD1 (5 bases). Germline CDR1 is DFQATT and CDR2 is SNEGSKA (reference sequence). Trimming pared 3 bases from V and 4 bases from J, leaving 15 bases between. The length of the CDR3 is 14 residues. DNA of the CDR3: TGCAGTGCTAGTTTGGGGGTCGGTGGCACTGAAGCTTTCTTT. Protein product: CSASLGVGGTEAFF.

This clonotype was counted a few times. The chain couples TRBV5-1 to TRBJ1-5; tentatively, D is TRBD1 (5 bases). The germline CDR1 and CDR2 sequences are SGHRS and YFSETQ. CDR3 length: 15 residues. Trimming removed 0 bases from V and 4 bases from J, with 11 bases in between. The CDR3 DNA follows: TGCGCCAGCAGCTTGGTGGGGGACTCTAATCAGCCCCAGCATTTT. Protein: CASSLVGDSNQPQHF.

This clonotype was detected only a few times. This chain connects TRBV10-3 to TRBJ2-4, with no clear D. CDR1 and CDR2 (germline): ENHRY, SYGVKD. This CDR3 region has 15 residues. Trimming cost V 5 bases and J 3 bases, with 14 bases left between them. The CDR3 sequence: CAISTPYLGKNIQYF. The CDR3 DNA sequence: TGTGCCATCAGTACACCCTACCTAGGCAAAAACATTCAGTACTTC.

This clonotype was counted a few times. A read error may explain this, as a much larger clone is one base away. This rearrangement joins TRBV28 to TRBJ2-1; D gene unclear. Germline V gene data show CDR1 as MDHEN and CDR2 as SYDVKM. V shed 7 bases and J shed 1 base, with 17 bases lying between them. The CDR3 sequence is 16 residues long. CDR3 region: CASNPPRKASYNEQFF. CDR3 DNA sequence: TGTGCCAGCAACCCTCCGAGGAAGGCTTCCTACAATGAGCAGTTCTTC.

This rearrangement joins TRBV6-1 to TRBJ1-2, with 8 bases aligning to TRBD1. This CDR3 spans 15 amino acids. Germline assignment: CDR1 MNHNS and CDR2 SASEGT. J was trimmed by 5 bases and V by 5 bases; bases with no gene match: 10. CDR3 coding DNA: TGTGCCAGCAGTCGGAACAGGGGGTTAGAGTATGGCTACACCTTC. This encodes CASSRNRGLEYGYTF.

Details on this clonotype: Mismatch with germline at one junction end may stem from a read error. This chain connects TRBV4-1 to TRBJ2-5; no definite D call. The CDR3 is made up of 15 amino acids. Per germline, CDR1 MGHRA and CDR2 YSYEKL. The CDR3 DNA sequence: TGCGCCGGCAGCCCCCAAAGACGGGACCAAGAGACCCAGTACTTC. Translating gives CAGSPQRRDQETQYF.

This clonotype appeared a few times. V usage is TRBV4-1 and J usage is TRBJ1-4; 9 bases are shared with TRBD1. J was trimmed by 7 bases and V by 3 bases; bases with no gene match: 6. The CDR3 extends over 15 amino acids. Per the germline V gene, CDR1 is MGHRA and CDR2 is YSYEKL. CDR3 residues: CASSQVQGAGEKLFF. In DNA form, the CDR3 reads TGCGCCAGCAGCCAGGTACAGGGGGCAGGTGAAAAACTGTTTTTT.

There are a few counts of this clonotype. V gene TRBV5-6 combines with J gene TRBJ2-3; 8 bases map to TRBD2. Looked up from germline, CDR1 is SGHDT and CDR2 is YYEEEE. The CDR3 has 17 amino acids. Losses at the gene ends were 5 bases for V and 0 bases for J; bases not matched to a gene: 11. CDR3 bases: TGTGCCAGCAGGCCTCTTCTCCTAGCGGGCAGCACAGATACGCAGTATTTT. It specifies CASRPLLLAGSTDTQYF. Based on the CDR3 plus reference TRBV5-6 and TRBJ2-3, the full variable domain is DAGVTQSPTHLIKTRGQQVTLRCSPKSGHDTVSWYQQALGQGPQFIFQYYEEEERQRGNFPDRFSGHQFPNYSSELNVNALLLGDSALYLCASRPLLLAGSTDTQYFGPGTRLTVL.

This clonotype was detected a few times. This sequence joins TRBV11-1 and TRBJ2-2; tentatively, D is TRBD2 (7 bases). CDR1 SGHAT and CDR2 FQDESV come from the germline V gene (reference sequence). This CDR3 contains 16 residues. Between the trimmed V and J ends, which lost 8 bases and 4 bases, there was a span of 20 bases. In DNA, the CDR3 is TGTGCCAGCGGCCTCCGGGGGGCCACCACCACCGGGGAGCTGTTTTTT. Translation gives CASGLRGATTTGELFF.

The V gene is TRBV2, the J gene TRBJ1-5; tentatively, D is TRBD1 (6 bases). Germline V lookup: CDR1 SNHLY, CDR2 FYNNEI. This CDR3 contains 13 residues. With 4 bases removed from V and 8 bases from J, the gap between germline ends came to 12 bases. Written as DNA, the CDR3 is TGTGCCAGCAGTGTTCGGGGGCGGGAGCCCCAGCATTTT. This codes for CASSVRGREPQHF.

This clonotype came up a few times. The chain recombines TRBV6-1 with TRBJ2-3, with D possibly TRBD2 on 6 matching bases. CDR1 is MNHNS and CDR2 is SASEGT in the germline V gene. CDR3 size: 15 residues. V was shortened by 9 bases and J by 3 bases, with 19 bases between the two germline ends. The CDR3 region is CASLPAGFVTDTQYF. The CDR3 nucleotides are TGTGCCAGTCTGCCCGCGGGGTTCGTGACAGATACGCAGTATTTT.

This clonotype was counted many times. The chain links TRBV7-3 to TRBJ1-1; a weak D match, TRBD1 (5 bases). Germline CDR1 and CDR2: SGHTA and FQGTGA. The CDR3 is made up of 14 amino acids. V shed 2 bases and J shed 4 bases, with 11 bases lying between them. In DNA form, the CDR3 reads TGTGCCAGCAGCTTAGAGGGGTATGGCACTGAAGCTTTCTTT. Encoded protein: CASSLEGYGTEAFF.

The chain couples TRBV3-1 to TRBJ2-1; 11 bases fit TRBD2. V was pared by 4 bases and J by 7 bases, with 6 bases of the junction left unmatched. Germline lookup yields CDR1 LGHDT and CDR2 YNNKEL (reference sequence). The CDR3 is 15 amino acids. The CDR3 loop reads CASSRSGGAMNEQFF. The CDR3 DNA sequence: TGTGCCAGCAGCCGTAGCGGGGGGGCCATGAATGAGCAGTTCTTC.

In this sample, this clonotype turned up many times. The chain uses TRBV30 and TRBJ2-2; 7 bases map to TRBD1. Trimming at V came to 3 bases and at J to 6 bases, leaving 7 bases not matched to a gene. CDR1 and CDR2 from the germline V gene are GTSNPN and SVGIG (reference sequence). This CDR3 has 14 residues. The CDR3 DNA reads TGTGCCTGGAGAGGGGACAGTCTGGCCGGGGAGCTGTTTTTT. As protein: CAWRGDSLAGELFF.

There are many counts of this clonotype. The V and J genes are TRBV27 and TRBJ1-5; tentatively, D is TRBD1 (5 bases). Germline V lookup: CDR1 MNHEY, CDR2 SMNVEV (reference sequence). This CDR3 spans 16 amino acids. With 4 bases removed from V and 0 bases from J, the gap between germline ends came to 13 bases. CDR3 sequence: CASSSSQGDSNQPQHF. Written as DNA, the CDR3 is TGTGCCAGCAGTTCAAGTCAGGGAGATAGCAATCAGCCCCAGCATTTT.

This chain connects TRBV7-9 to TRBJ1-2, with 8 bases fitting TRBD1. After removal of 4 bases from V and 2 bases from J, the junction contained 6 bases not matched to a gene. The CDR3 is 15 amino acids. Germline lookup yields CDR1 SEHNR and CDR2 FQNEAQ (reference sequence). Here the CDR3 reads CASSSQTGVNYGYTF. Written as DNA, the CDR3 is TGTGCCAGCAGCTCACAGACAGGGGTAAACTATGGCTACACCTTC.

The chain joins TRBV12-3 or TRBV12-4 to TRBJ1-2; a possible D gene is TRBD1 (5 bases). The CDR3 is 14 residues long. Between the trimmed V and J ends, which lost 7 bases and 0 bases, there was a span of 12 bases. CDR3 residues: CASNPGQANYGYTF. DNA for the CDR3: TGTGCCAGCAACCCAGGGCAGGCTAACTATGGCTACACCTTC.

The CDR3 here is CASSSPVAGRHEQYF. DNA of the CDR3: TGTGCCAGCAGCTCCCCGGTAGCGGGAAGACACGAGCAGTACTTC. V and J are TRBV2 and TRBJ2-7, with 8 bases lining up with TRBD2. CDR1 is SNHLY, CDR2 FYNNEI, per germline. The CDR3 covers 15 residues. V lost 6 bases, J lost 5 bases, and 12 bases stayed unmatched.

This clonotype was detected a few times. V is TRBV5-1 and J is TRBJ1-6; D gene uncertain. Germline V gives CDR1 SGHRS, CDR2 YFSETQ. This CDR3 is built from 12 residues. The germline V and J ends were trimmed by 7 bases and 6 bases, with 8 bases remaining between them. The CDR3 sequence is CASAESNSPLHF. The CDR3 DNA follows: TGCGCCAGCGCCGAGAGTAATTCACCCCTCCACTTT. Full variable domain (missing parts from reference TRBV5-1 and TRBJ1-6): KAGVTQTPRYLIKTRGQQVTLSCSPISGHRSVSWYQQTPGQGLQFLFEYFSETQRNKGNFPGRFSGRQFSNSRSEMNVSTLELGDSALYLCASAESNSPLHFGNGTRLTVT.

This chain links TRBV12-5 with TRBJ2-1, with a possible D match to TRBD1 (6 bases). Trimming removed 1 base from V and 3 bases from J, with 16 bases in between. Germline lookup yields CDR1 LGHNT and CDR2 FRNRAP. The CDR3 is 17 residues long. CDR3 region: CASGLELQGIGYNEQFF. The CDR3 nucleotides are TGTGCTAGTGGTTTGGAGCTCCAGGGGATTGGCTACAATGAGCAGTTCTTC.

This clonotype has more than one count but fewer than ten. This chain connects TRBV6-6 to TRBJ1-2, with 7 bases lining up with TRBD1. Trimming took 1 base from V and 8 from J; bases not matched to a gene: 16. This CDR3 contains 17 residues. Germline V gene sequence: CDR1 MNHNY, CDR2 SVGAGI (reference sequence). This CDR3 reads CASSYYGQVHSLGGYTF. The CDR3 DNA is TGTGCCAGCAGTTACTACGGACAGGTTCATAGTCTGGGAGGCTACACCTTC.

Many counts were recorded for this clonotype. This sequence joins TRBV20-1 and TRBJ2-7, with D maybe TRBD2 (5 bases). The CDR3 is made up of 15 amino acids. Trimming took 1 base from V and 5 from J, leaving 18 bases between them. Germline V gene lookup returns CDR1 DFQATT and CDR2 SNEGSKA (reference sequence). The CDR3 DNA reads TGCAGTGCTAGAGGAGTAGCCGGTGTGGGAGACGAGCAGTACTTC. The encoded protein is CSARGVAGVGDEQYF.

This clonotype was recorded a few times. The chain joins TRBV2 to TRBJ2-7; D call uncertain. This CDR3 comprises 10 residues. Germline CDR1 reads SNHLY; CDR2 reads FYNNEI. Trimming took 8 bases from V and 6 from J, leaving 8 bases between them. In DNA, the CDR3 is TGTGCCAGCCGTAACTTCGAGCAGTACTTC. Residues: CASRNFEQYF.

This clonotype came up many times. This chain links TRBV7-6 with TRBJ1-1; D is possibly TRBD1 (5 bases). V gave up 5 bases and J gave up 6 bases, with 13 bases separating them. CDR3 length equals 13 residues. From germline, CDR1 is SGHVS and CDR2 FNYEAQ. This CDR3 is CASSNGARAEAFF. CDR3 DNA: TGTGCCAGCAGCAACGGGGCTCGTGCTGAAGCTTTCTTT.